This T cell receptor beta chain was retrieved from a study of neurological immune-mediated disorders. This clonotype was detected many times. The antigen is not known. Preparation of the unsorted libraries drew on 2 million PBMCs stored at -80 C. The cDNA was generated through 5'RACE incorporating 10-nucleotide random UMIs. One entry per CDR3 protein, called by TCRdb with MiXCR from the 5' RACE reads. The table records tens of thousands of distinct CDR3 sequences, nearly 3.5% of them present only once. In germline, CDR1 is LNHNV, CDR2 YYDKDF (reference sequence). The CDR3 covers 19 residues. V lost 0 bases and J lost 4, with 22 bases in between. General observations from the study: None of the CDR3 amino acid sequences in expanded clones turned up in more than one subject, which points to private repertoires in all groups.

The sample comprised PBMCs. This clonotype was sampled from a man aged 35 to 55 with multiple sclerosis. The chain employs TRBV15 and TRBJ2-1, with a tentative D call TRBD2 (6 bases). CDR3 bases: TGTGCCACCAGCAGAGATTGGCGGGAAGGGTTTAGGTCTTACAATGAGCAGTTCTTC. It translates to CATSRDWREGFRSYNEQFF. The variable domain in full, completed from reference TRBV15 and TRBJ2-1, reads DAMVIQNPRYQVTQFGKPVTLSCSQTLNHNVMYWYQQKSSQAPKLLFHYYDKDFNNEADTPDNFQSRRPNTSFCFLDIRSPGLGDTAMYLCATSRDWREGFRSYNEQFFGPGTRLTVL.